This entry describes one T cell receptor (beta chain). The CDR3 totals 14 residues. Losses at the gene ends were 8 bases for V and 6 bases for J; bases not matched to a gene: 7. In germline, CDR1 is WSHSY, CDR2 SAAADI. A second PCR of 7 to 11 cycles used a sample-barcoded 5' primer and a J-beta primer mix. Tags on each cDNA molecule came from a template-switch adaptor with 12 random nucleotides. TCRdb reanalysed the 5' RACE reads using MiXCR and keeps one entry per CDR3 protein. Here the sample spans 1.5 million to 2 million distinct CDR3 sequences, 30% to 40% being singletons. This record belongs to a study of blood T cells in healthy people across ages.

The sample comprised blood. The TCR sequence derives from a woman younger than 45 in good health. The chain recombines TRBV10-2 with TRBJ1-5, with 10 nucleotides matching TRBD1. The CDR3 DNA sequence: TGCGCCAGCCCGGGACAGGGGCTCGGTCAGCCCCAGCATTTT. The encoded protein is CASPGQGLGQPQHF.